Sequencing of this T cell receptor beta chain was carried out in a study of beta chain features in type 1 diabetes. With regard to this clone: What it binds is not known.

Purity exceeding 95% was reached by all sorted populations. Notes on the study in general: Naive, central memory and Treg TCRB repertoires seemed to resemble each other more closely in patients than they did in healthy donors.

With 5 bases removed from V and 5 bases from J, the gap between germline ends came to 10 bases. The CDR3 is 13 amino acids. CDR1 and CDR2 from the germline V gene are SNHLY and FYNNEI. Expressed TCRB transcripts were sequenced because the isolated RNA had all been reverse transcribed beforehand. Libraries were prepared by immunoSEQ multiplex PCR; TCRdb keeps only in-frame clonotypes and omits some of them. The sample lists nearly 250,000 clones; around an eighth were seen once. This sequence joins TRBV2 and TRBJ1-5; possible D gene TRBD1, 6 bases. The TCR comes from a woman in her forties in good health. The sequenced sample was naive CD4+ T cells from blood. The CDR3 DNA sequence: TGTGCCAGCAGTCGACAGGTCTATCAGCCCCAGCATTTT. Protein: CASSRQVYQPQHF.